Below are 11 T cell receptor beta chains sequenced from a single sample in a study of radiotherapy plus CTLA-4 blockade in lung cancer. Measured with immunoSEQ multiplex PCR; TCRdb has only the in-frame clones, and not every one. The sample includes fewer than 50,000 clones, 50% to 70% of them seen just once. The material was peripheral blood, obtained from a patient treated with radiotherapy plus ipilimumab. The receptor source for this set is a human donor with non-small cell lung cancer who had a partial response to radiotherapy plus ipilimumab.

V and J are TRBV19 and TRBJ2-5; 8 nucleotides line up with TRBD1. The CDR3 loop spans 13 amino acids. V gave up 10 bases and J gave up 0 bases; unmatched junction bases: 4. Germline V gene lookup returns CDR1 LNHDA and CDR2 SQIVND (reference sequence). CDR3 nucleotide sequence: TGTGCCACCCGGACAGGGAACCAAGAGACCCAGTACTTC. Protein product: CATRTGNQETQYF.

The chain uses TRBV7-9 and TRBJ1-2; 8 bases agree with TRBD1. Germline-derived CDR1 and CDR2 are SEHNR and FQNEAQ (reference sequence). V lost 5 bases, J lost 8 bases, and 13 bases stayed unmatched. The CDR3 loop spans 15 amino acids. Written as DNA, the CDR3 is TGTGCCAGCAGCCCCGGACAGGGAGGTTTTGGCGGCTACACCTTC. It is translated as CASSPGQGGFGGYTF. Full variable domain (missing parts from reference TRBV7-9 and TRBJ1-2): DTGVSQNPRHKITKRGQNVTFRCDPISEHNRLYWYRQTLGQGPEFLTYFQNEAQLEKSRLLSDRFSAERPKGSFSTLEIQRTEQGDSAMYLCASSPGQGGFGGYTFGSGTRLTVV.

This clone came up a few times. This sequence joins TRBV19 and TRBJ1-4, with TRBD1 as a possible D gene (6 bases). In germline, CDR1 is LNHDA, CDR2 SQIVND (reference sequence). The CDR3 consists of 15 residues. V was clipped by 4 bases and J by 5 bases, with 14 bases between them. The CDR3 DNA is TGTGCCAGTAGTACCCCCCGCAGGGGCAATGAAAAACTGTTTTTT. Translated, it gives CASSTPRRGNEKLFF. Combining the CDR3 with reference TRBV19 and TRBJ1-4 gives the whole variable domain DGGITQSPKYLFRKEGQNVTLSCEQNLNHDAMYWYRQDPGQGLRLIYYSQIVNDFQKGDIAEGYSVSREKKESFPLTVTSAQKNPTAFYLCASSTPRRGNEKLFFGSGTQLSVL.

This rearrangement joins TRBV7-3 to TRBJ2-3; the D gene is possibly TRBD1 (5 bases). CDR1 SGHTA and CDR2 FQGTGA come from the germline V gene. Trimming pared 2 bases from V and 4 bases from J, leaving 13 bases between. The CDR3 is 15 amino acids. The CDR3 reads CASSLVLGRPDTQYF. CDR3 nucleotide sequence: TGTGCCAGCAGCTTAGTCTTGGGGCGGCCAGATACGCAGTATTTT.

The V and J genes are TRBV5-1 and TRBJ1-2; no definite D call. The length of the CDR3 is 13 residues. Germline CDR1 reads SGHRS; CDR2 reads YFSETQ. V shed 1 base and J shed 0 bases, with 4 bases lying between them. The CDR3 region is CASSLTANYGYTF. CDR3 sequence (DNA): TGCGCCAGCAGCTTGACAGCTAACTATGGCTACACCTTC.

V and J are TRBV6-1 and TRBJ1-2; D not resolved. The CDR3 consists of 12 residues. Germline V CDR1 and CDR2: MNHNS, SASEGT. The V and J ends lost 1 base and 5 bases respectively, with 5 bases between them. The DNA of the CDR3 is TGTGCCAGCAGTGAAGGTCCTTATGGCTACACCTTC. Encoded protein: CASSEGPYGYTF.

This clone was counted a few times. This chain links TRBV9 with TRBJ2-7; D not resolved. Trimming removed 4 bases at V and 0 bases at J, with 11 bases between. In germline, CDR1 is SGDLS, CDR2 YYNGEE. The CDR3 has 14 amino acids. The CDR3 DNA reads TGTGCCAGCAGCCCCGAGGCCAGCTCCTACGAGCAGTACTTC. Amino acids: CASSPEASSYEQYF.

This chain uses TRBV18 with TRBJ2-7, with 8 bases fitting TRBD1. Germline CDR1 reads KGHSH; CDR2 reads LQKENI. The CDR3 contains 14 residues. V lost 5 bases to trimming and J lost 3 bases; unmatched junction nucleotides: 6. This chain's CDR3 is CASSSGTGDYEQYF. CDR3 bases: TGTGCCAGCTCATCCGGGACAGGCGACTACGAGCAGTACTTC.

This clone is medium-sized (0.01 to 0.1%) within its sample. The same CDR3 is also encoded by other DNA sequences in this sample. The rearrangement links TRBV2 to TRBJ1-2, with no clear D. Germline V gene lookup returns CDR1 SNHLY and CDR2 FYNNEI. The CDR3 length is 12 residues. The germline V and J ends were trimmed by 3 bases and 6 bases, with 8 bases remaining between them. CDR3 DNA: TGTGCCAGCAGTGAGAGAGGGAATGGCTACACCTTC. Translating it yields CASSERGNGYTF.

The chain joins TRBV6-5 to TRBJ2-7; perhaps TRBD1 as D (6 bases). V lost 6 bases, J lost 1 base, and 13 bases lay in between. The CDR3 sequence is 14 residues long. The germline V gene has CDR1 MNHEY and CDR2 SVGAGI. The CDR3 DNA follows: TGTGCCAGCAGCCCTAACAGGGTTTCCTACGAGCAGTACTTC. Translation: CASSPNRVSYEQYF.

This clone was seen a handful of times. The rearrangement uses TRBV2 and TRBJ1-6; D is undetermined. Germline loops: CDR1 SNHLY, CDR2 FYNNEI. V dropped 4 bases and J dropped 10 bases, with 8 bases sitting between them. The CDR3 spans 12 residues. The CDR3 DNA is TGTGCCAGCAGTGGGGCGGGGTCACCCCTCCACTTT. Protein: CASSGAGSPLHF.